Each of the 16 T cell receptor beta chains below was sequenced from the same sample in a study of T cells in Graves' hyperthyroidism and ophthalmopathy. TCR beta CDR3 regions were amplified from RNA transcripts. When the TCR CDR3 underwent first-round RT-PCR, the HTBI primer set was used. A single record per CDR3 protein comes from TCRdb applying MiXCR to the multiplex PCR reads. Altogether some 270,000 distinct CDR3 sequences are present, roughly 13% being singletons, with the ten largest covering 7.9%. What was sequenced was blood. These receptors all come from a middle-aged woman with Graves' hyperthyroidism.

This clonotype came up many times. The chain couples TRBV18 to TRBJ1-1; the D gene is possibly TRBD1 (6 bases). The V and J ends lost 6 bases and 5 bases respectively, with 16 bases between them. This CDR3 is 14 amino acids long. Germline V gene lookup returns CDR1 KGHSH and CDR2 LQKENI. CDR3 protein: CASSAQGLGTEAFF. The CDR3 region has the DNA TGTGCCAGCTCCGCACAGGGCCTTGGTACTGAAGCTTTCTTT.

This clonotype has just a few counts. The J gene is TRBJ2-1, the V gene TRBV7-2; D perhaps matches TRBD2 (7 bases). CDR1 SGHTA and CDR2 FQGNSA come from the germline V gene. V gave up 2 bases and J gave up 4 bases, with 15 bases separating them. There are 16 residues in the CDR3. The CDR3 DNA reads as TGTGCCAGCAGCTTACGGCGGGGGCCCGATTACAATGAGCAGTTCTTC. This sequence encodes CASSLRRGPDYNEQFF. Based on the CDR3 plus reference TRBV7-2 and TRBJ2-1, the full variable domain is GAGVSQSPSNKVTEKGKDVELRCDPISGHTALYWYRQSLGQGLEFLIYFQGNSAPDKSGLPSDRFSAERTGGSVSTLTIQRTQQEDSAVYLCASSLRRGPDYNEQFFGPGTRLTVL.

This clonotype was counted at least ten times. A read error may produce the germline difference seen at one junction end. The chain joins TRBV5-1 to TRBJ1-6; 8 bases fit TRBD1. The germline CDR1 and CDR2 sequences are SGHRS and YFSETQ. The CDR3 runs to 14 residues. CDR3 residues: CASSLDRVGSPLHF. The CDR3 DNA follows: TGTGCCAGCAGCCTGGACAGGGTAGGATCACCCCTCCACTTT.

Ten or more counts support this clonotype. The chain employs TRBV6-1 and TRBJ2-7, with D hard to call. Per the germline V gene, CDR1 is MNHNS and CDR2 is SASEGT. The germline V and J ends were trimmed by 6 bases and 3 bases, with 15 bases remaining between them. The CDR3 is 14 residues long. The CDR3 here is CASSPKGMVYEQYF. For the CDR3, the DNA is TGTGCCAGCAGCCCCAAGGGCATGGTCTACGAGCAGTACTTC.

This clonotype came up a few times. The genes are TRBV27 and TRBJ2-2, with 7 bases fitting TRBD1. Germline lookup yields CDR1 MNHEY and CDR2 SMNVEV (reference sequence). V shed 5 bases, J shed 6 bases, and the junction held 9 bases outside the gene matches. This CDR3 has 15 residues. CDR3 coding DNA: TGTGCCAGCAGTCCCCGACGACAGGGTTCCGGGGAGCTGTTTTTT. It specifies CASSPRRQGSGELFF.

This clonotype was observed at least ten times. This sequence joins TRBV11-3 and TRBJ2-7, with 8 bases lining up with TRBD2. CDR1 is SGHNT and CDR2 is YENEEA in the germline V gene. V was clipped by 5 bases and J by 3 bases; unmatched bases: 3. The CDR3 has 13 residues. CDR3 loop: CASSRGGLYEQYF. The CDR3 DNA is TGTGCCAGCAGCCGGGGGGGACTCTACGAGCAGTACTTC.

The chain couples TRBV29-1 to TRBJ1-2, with TRBD1 identical over 9 bases. The junction had 14 bases not matched to a gene; V was cut back by 7 bases and J by 5 bases. The CDR3 loop spans 15 amino acids. CDR1 and CDR2 (germline): SQVTM, ANQGSEA. The CDR3 DNA reads TGCAGCGACATACAGGGGGCGGCCCGAACATATGGCTACACCTTC. Translation gives CSDIQGAARTYGYTF.

The table lists this clonotype with many counts. This sequence joins TRBV7-2 and TRBJ2-7, with D uncertain. V lost 6 bases and J 0 bases, leaving 15 bases between the germline ends. Germline-derived CDR1 and CDR2 are SGHTA and FQGNSA. CDR3 length equals 15 residues. The CDR3 here is CASSPTLLLSYEQYF. CDR3 nucleotides: TGTGCCAGCAGTCCCACCCTACTTCTCTCCTACGAGCAGTACTTC.

This clonotype came up a few times. The chain combines TRBV6-1 with TRBJ1-4; D unclear. The CDR3 extends over 15 amino acids. V lost 0 bases to trimming and J lost 7 bases, with 12 bases between them. In germline, CDR1 is MNHNS, CDR2 SASEGT. CDR3 loop: CASSEAWGRSEKLFF. DNA of the CDR3: TGTGCCAGCAGTGAAGCTTGGGGTAGGAGTGAAAAACTGTTTTTT.

This clonotype has ten or more counts. V gene TRBV12-3 or TRBV12-4 combines with J gene TRBJ2-7; tentatively, D is TRBD2 (6 bases). The germline V and J ends were trimmed by 6 bases and 2 bases, with 20 bases remaining between them. The CDR3 covers 16 residues. The CDR3 DNA follows: TGTGCCAGCAGCCTCTCTGCTACCGGGGGTCCCTACGAGCAGTACTTC. Amino acid sequence: CASSLSATGGPYEQYF.

The V gene is TRBV6-1, the J gene TRBJ2-3; 7 positions match TRBD2. Germline V gene lookup returns CDR1 MNHNS and CDR2 SASEGT. Trimming cost V 1 base and J 8 bases; bases outside gene matches: 12. This CDR3 has 16 residues. In DNA, the CDR3 is TGTGCCAGCAGTGAAGTCCAGCGGGGATTGGCAGTTACGCAGTATTTT. Translation gives CASSEVQRGLAVTQYF.

In regard to this clonotype: Being one base from a much bigger clone, this may be a read error. The chain is built from TRBV6-1 and TRBJ2-7, with D unclear. CDR1 is MNHNS, CDR2 SASEGT, per germline. The CDR3 contains 12 residues. CDR3 bases: TGTGCCAGCAGTGAATTTTCCTACGAGCACTACTTC. Its protein is CASSEFSYEHYF.

This clonotype was recorded at least ten times. As DNA, the CDR3 is TGTGCCAGCAGTTACGCCGGACAGGGGGTGTACGAGCAGTACTTC. Translation gives CASSYAGQGVYEQYF. The rearrangement links TRBV6-6 to TRBJ2-7; 10 nucleotides match TRBD1. CDR3 length equals 15 residues. Germline assignment: CDR1 MNHNY and CDR2 SVGAGI (reference sequence). J was trimmed by 4 bases and V by 2 bases; bases with no gene match: 5.

At least ten counts were recorded for this clonotype. CDR3 loop: CASSPSGRETQYF. CDR3 nucleotide sequence: TGTGCCAGCAGCCCCTCGGGTAGGGAGACCCAGTACTTC. This chain links TRBV7-9 with TRBJ2-5, with D unresolved. The CDR3 has 13 residues. Looked up from germline, CDR1 is SEHNR and CDR2 is FQNEAQ (reference sequence). V lost 5 bases and J 5 bases, leaving 12 bases between the germline ends.

This clonotype was seen many times. The rearrangement links TRBV20-1 to TRBJ2-7; the match to TRBD2 covers 11 bases. CDR1 and CDR2 (germline): DFQATT, SNEGSKA (reference sequence). With 0 bases clipped from V and 7 bases from J, the junction kept 11 bases outside the gene matches. There are 16 residues in the CDR3. CDR3 protein: CSARDRTSGLTREQYF. In DNA form, the CDR3 reads TGCAGTGCTAGAGATCGGACTAGCGGGCTGACTAGGGAGCAGTACTTC.

In this sample, this clonotype turned up many times. DNA of the CDR3: TGTGCCAGCAGCTTAGGGGTCGCCTACGAGCAGTACTTC. Translation: CASSLGVAYEQYF. J is TRBJ2-7 and V is TRBV7-9; D remains ambiguous. CDR3 length equals 13 residues. Trimming cost V 1 base and J 2 bases, with 6 bases left between them. The germline gives CDR1 SEHNR, CDR2 FQNEAQ (reference sequence).